This TCR beta chain originates from a study of CD4 T cells in relation to SARS-CoV-2 and coronaviruses. On the study more broadly: Negative control cultures got HIV-1 Nef peptides or no peptide. Shared crossreactive spike epitopes were mapped to their HLA restriction.

Before the COVID-19 pandemic, during about 2011-2019, CD4+ T cells were taken from unexposed donors. After approximately ten days of culture, CD4+ T cells were isolated. As cell numbers allowed, unexposed-donor CD4+ T cells faced SARS-CoV-2 S/N and four cold-coronavirus spikes. V gave up 4 bases and J gave up 3 bases, with 7 bases separating them. Germline lookup yields CDR1 GTSNPN and CDR2 SVGIG (reference sequence). This CDR3 has 12 amino acids. On this clone itself: Its specificity is not known.

Some clones are missing from TCRdb's copy, which holds only in-frame ones; the method was immunoSEQ multiplex PCR. The table includes about 20,000 clones, around 80% detected once. Sequenced input: CD4+ T cells from PBMCs, cultured in vitro. The sequence came from a human donor in good health. The gene calls are TRBV30 and TRBJ1-3; unclear D gene. CDR3: CAWTASGNTIYF. The CDR3 coding sequence is TGTGCCTGGACCGCGAGTGGAAACACCATATATTTT.